The sequence of this TCR beta chain was determined in a study of cytomegalovirus exposure and HLA in healthy donors. Study context: Earlier work reported approximately 110 million unique TCR beta sequences from about 170 million T cells.

Study-wide findings and caveats: In an earlier analysis, most TCR beta V segments were productive about 90% or about 30% of the time.

Points on this clone: Its antigen is as yet unknown.

Researchers ran the PCR with 60 Vbeta and 13 Jbeta primers. The repertoire was sequenced with immunoSEQ multiplex PCR; TCRdb's copy has only in-frame clones and lacks some. The table records over 150,000 clones, roughly 77% of them present only once. Specimen: PBMCs. This sequence was found in a young man in good health and CMV-seropositive.

For the CDR3, the DNA is TGCGCCAGCGGCGTGCGGGGCGACCCGAACACCGGGGAGCTGTTTTTT. Its translation is CASGVRGDPNTGELFF. The chain carries TRBV5-1 and TRBJ2-2, with D tentatively TRBD2 (6 bases). V was pared by 7 bases and J by 0 bases, with 16 bases between. The CDR3 consists of 16 residues. Per the germline V gene, CDR1 is SGHRS and CDR2 is YFSETQ.